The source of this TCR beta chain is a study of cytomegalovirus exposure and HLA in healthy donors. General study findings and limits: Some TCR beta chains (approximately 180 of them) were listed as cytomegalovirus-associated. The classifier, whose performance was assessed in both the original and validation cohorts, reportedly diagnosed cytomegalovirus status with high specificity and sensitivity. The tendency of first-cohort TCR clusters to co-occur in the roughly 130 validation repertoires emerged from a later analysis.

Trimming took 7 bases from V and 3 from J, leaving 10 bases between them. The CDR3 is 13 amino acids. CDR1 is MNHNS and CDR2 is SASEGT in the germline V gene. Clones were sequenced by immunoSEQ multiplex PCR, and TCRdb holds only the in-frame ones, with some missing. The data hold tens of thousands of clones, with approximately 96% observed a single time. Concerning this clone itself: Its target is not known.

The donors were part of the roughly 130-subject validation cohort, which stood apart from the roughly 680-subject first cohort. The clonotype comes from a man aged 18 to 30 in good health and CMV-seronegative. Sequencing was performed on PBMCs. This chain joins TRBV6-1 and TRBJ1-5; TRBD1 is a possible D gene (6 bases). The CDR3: CASTRQVNQPQHF. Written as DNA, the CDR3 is TGTGCCAGCACTCGACAGGTCAATCAGCCCCAGCATTTT.